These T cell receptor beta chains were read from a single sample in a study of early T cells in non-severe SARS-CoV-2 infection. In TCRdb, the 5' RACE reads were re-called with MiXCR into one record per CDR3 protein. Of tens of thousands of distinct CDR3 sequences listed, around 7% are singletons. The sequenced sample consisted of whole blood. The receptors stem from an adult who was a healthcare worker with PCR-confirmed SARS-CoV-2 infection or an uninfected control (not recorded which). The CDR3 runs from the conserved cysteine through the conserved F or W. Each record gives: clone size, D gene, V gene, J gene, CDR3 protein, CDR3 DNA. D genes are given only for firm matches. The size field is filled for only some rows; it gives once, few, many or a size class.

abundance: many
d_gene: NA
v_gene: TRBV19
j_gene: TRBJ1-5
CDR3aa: CASSSDGDILSNQPQHF
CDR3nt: TGTGCCAGTAGTTCCGATGGGGACATCCTTAGCAATCAGCCCCAGCATTTT

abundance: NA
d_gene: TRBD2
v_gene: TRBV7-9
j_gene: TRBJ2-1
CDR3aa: CTSSSRTSGIDEQFF
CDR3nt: TGTACCAGCAGCTCAAGGACTAGCGGGATCGATGAGCAGTTCTTC

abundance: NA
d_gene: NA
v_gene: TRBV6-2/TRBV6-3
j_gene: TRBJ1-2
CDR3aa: CASSQGYGYTF
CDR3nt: TGTGCCAGCAGCCAGGGGTATGGCTACACCTTC

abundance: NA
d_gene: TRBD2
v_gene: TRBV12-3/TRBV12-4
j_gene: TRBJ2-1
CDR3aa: CASSSRGLAANEQFF
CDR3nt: TGTGCCAGCAGTTCTCGCGGACTAGCGGCTAATGAGCAGTTCTTC

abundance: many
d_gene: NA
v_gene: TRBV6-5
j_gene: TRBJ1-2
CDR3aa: CASSFEGRGFLNYGYTF
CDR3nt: TGTGCCAGCAGTTTTGAGGGAAGGGGTTTTCTTAACTATGGCTACACCTTC

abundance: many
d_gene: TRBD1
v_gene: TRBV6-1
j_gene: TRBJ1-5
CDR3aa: CASSDRTGQPQHF
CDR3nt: TGTGCCAGCAGTGACCGGACAGGACAGCCCCAGCATTTT

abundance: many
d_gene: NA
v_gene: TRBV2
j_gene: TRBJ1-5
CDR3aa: CASSDDGIGTQHF
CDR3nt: TGTGCCAGCAGTGACGACGGTATCGGGACCCAGCATTTT

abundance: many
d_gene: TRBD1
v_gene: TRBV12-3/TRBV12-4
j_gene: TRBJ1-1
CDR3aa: CASTKDRGAFF
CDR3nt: TGTGCCAGCACCAAGGACAGGGGAGCTTTCTTT

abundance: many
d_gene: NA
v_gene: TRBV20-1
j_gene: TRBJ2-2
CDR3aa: CSARSPRGTNTGELFF
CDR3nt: TGCAGTGCTAGATCCCCCAGGGGGACTAACACCGGGGAGCTGTTTTTT

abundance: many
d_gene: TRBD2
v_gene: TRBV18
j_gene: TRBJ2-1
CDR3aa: CASSGWTNPSGRRYNEQFF
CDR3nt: TGTGCCAGCTCAGGTTGGACTAACCCTAGCGGGAGGAGGTACAATGAGCAGTTCTTC

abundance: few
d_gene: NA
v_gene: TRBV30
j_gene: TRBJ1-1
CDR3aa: CAWTRNTEAFF
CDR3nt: TGTGCCTGGACAAGGAACACTGAAGCTTTCTTT

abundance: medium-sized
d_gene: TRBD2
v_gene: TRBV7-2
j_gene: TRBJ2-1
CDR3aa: CASSPGTRVREQFF
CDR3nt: TGTGCCAGCAGCCCCGGGACTAGAGTACGGGAGCAGTTCTTC

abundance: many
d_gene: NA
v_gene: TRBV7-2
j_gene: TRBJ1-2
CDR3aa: CASSPPGGRGDGYTF
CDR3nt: TGTGCCAGCAGCCCTCCTGGGGGAAGAGGGGATGGCTACACCTTC